This is a list of T cell receptor beta chains from one sample in a study of response to subunit inactivated influenza vaccine. Each CDR3 protein gets one entry after TCRdb re-called the RT-PCR reads with MiXCR. The sample includes 860,000 or so distinct CDR3 sequences, around 21% of them seen just once. Source: PBMCs from blood, taken approximately 5 days after vaccination. All receptors come from a man aged 45-60 years who received an inactivated influenza vaccine. Both conserved end residues are part of each CDR3. The order of the fields is D gene, J gene, V gene, clone size, CDR3 protein, CDR3 DNA. The D gene is left open where the match is weak. Rows may omit the clone size; those that give it use once, few, many or a size class.

>.|TRBJ2-6|TRBV28|.
CASSFKRQVPNVLTF
TGTGCCAGCAGTTTCAAAAGACAGGTCCCCAACGTCCTGACTTTC
>TRBD1|TRBJ1-1|TRBV11-2|.
CASSLVGTAQNTEAFF
TGTGCCAGCAGCTTAGTAGGGACAGCCCAGAACACTGAAGCTTTCTTT
>.|TRBJ2-1|TRBV6-2/TRBV6-3|.
CASSVEIVTWYNEQFF
TGTGCCAGCAGCGTAGAAATAGTAACGTGGTACAATGAGCAGTTCTTC
>.|TRBJ2-7|TRBV3-1|few
CASSQDVLHYEQYF
TGTGCCAGCAGCCAAGATGTCCTCCACTACGAGCAGTACTTC
>.|TRBJ2-7|TRBV7-2|few
CASSLELLVEQYF
TGTGCCAGCAGCTTAGAACTCCTGGTCGAGCAGTACTTC
>TRBD1|TRBJ2-7|TRBV2|few
CASSEGRTGYYEQYF
TGTGCCAGCAGTGAAGGGCGGACAGGGTACTACGAGCAGTACTTC
>TRBD2|TRBJ2-7|TRBV15|many
CATSSIQKLAAEQYF
TGTGCCACCAGCAGCATACAAAAACTAGCGGCAGAGCAGTACTTC
>TRBD1|TRBJ2-2|TRBV12-3/TRBV12-4|few
CASTGQTFTGELFF
TGTGCCAGCACGGGACAGACCTTCACCGGGGAGCTGTTTTTT
>TRBD2|TRBJ2-3|TRBV10-3|.
CAISGRDKREVTDTQYF
TGTGCCATCAGTGGGCGGGATAAGCGGGAAGTCACAGATACGCAGTATTTT
>TRBD2|TRBJ2-1|TRBV20-1|few
CSARRGVAVPYNEQFF
TGCAGTGCTCGTCGGGGGGTCGCCGTCCCCTACAATGAGCAGTTCTTC
>TRBD1|TRBJ1-5|TRBV12-3/TRBV12-4|.
CASSPAGGYHQPQHF
TGTGCCAGCAGTCCAGCAGGGGGATACCATCAGCCCCAGCATTTT
>TRBD2|TRBJ2-1|TRBV20-1|.
CSAAGVWDNEQFF
TGCAGTGCTGCGGGAGTTTGGGACAATGAGCAGTTCTTC
>TRBD2|TRBJ2-2|TRBV12-3/TRBV12-4|.
CASSLGLAGVLGELFF
TGTGCCAGCAGTTTAGGACTAGCGGGAGTCTTAGGGGAGCTGTTTTTT
>.|TRBJ1-2|TRBV7-9|.
CASSLRTDGYTF
TGTGCCAGCAGCTTAAGGACAGATGGCTACACCTTC
>.|TRBJ2-2|TRBV6-5|few
CASSYSYVGELFF
TGTGCCAGCAGTTACTCGTATGTCGGGGAGCTGTTTTTT
>TRBD1|TRBJ1-2|TRBV11-2|few
CASSPKLSRQGMDYGYTF
TGTGCCAGCAGCCCTAAACTGTCTAGACAGGGGATGGACTATGGCTACACCTTC
>TRBD2|TRBJ2-1|TRBV4-3|.
CASSQYSLAGGPNEQFF
TGCGCCAGCAGCCAGTATAGCCTAGCGGGAGGGCCCAATGAGCAGTTCTTC
>TRBD1|TRBJ1-6|TRBV30|.
CAWTSGGTAYNSPLHF
TGTGCCTGGACGAGTGGGGGGACAGCCTATAATTCACCCCTCCACTTT
>.|TRBJ2-2|TRBV7-2|.
CASSLRIGRGGTGELFF
TGTGCCAGCAGCTTACGTATCGGCAGGGGGGGCACCGGGGAGCTGTTTTTT
>TRBD1|TRBJ2-2|TRBV4-1|.
CASSQGQGAIGELFF
TGCGCCAGCAGCCAAGGGCAGGGGGCGATCGGGGAGCTGTTTTTT
>TRBD2|TRBJ2-3|TRBV30|.
CAWSVGLAARGTRYF
TGTGCCTGGAGTGTTGGACTAGCGGCCCGAGGTACGCGGTATTTT
>TRBD2|TRBJ2-7|TRBV7-9|.
CASSPGLAGEGYEQYF
TGTGCCAGCAGCCCTGGTTTAGCGGGAGAAGGGTACGAGCAGTACTTC
>.|TRBJ2-5|TRBV14|.
CASSQDLGNLVQETQYF
TGTGCCAGCAGCCAAGATCTCGGTAACCTAGTCCAAGAGACCCAGTACTTC
>TRBD1|TRBJ2-5|TRBV12-3/TRBV12-4|many
CASRWTGRQETQYF
TGTGCCAGCAGATGGACAGGGCGGCAAGAGACCCAGTACTTC
>TRBD1|TRBJ2-7|TRBV7-8|once
CASSWDRGLEEQYF
TGTGCCAGCAGCTGGGACAGGGGGTTGGAAGAGCAGTACTTC
>.|TRBJ2-1|TRBV6-2/TRBV6-3|few
CASSRPGLGGNEQFF
TGTGCCAGCAGTCGACCGGGCCTTGGGGGCAATGAGCAGTTCTTC
>.|TRBJ2-1|TRBV7-8|many
CASSIWGDSSSYNEQFF
TGTGCCAGCAGCATCTGGGGGGACAGTAGCTCCTACAATGAGCAGTTCTTC
>TRBD2|TRBJ2-1|TRBV19|few
CASRVTGLAGGITLGGQFF
TGTGCCAGTAGGGTGACGGGACTAGCGGGGGGAATAACCCTAGGGGGGCAGTTCTTC
>TRBD2|TRBJ2-1|TRBV3-1|.
CASSPRTSGGANEQFF
TGTGCCAGCAGCCCTCGGACTAGCGGGGGGGCCAATGAGCAGTTCTTC
>.|TRBJ1-2|TRBV4-1|few
CASSQDSQNYGYTF
TGCGCCAGCAGCCAAGATTCTCAAAACTATGGCTACACCTTC
>TRBD1|TRBJ2-7|TRBV5-1|.
CASSTGQETYEQYF
TGCGCCAGCAGCACTGGACAGGAGACCTACGAGCAGTACTTC
>.|TRBJ2-7|TRBV5-1|few
CASSEGGGSYEQYF
TGCGCCAGCAGCGAGGGGGGGGGAAGCTACGAGCAGTACTTC
>.|TRBJ2-2|TRBV3-1|few
CASRKGGTANTGELFF
TGTGCCAGCAGAAAGGGTGGGACGGCGAACACCGGGGAGCTGTTTTTT
>.|TRBJ2-5|TRBV5-1|.
CASSSFTGETQYF
TGCGCCAGCAGCTCGTTCACGGGAGAGACCCAGTACTTC
>.|TRBJ1-1|TRBV5-1|.
CASSLERSSMSEAFF
TGCGCCAGCAGCTTGGAAAGGAGCTCTATGTCTGAAGCTTTCTTT
>.|TRBJ1-1|TRBV7-9|few
CASSFVGWGTEAFF
TGTGCCAGCAGCTTCGTCGGGTGGGGGACTGAAGCTTTCTTT
>TRBD1|TRBJ2-5|TRBV7-9|.
CASSFAGTGLQETQYF
TGTGCCAGCAGCTTTGCCGGGACAGGTTTACAAGAGACCCAGTACTTC
>.|TRBJ1-6|TRBV6-5|few
CASSYGYKGFSPLHF
TGTGCCAGCAGTTACGGGTATAAGGGGTTTTCACCCCTCCACTTT
>TRBD2|TRBJ2-4|TRBV7-9|few
CASSFHRALAENIQYF
TGTGCCAGCAGCTTCCACCGGGCCCTAGCGGAAAACATTCAGTACTTC
>TRBD2|TRBJ2-1|TRBV6-2/TRBV6-3|.
CASSSPRTSVRYREQFF
TGTGCCAGCAGTTCTCCCCGGACTAGCGTTCGTTATCGTGAGCAGTTCTTC